The clone carrying this T cell receptor beta chain has just one count. This specimen comes from a study of blood T cell repertoires in COVID-19. The CDR3 length is 14 residues. With 6 bases clipped from V and 7 bases from J, the junction kept 5 bases outside the gene matches. Looked up from germline, CDR1 is MGHDK and CDR2 is SYGVNS. Repertoires were generated with immunoSEQ multiplex PCR, while TCRdb's copy carries only in-frame clones and drops some. Among roughly 400,000 clones listed, around nine tenths were seen once. The rearrangement links TRBV25-1 to TRBJ2-1; TRBD2 matches at 11 bases. This sequence originates from a woman under 30 who had been exposed to COVID-19. Sequenced input: PBMCs or T cells enriched from blood (not recorded which). The CDR3 region has the DNA TGTGCCAGCAGACTAGCGGGAGAAAGAAATGAGCAGTTCTTC. Residues: CASRLAGERNEQFF.